Detailed here is one TCR beta chain. This entry belongs to a study of T-cell reconstitution after alpha-beta-depleted transplantation in children. Unique molecular identifiers were used in preparing the TCRbeta library. TCRdb analysed the PCR reads with MiXCR anew, one entry per CDR3 protein. The sample lists fewer than 750,000 distinct CDR3 sequences; roughly 27% were seen once. CDR1 is SQVTM, CDR2 ANQGSEA, per germline. V lost 7 bases and J 4 bases, leaving 8 bases between the germline ends. CDR3 length: 11 amino acids. The chain has TRBV29-1 and TRBJ2-1; D not resolved. This TCR came from a boy less than two years old with Wiskott-Aldrich syndrome, due to receive a stem cell transplant. Material: PBMCs, obtained before TCRalphabeta/CD19-depleted stem cell transplant. CDR3 in amino acids: CSAAIYNEQFF. The CDR3 nucleotides are TGCAGCGCCGCGATTTACAATGAGCAGTTCTTC.